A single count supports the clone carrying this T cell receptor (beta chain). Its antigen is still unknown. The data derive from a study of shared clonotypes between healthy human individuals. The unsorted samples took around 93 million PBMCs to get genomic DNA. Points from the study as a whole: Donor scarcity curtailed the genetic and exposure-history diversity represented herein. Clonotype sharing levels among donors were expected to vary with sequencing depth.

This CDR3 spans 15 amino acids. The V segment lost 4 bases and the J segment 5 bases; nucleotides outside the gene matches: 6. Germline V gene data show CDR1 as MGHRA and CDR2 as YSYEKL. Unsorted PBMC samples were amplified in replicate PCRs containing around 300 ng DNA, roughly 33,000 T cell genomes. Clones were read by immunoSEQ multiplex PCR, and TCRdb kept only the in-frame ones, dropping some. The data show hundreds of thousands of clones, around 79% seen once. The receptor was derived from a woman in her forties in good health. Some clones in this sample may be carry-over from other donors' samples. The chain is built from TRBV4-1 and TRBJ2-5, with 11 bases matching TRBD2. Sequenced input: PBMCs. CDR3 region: CASSPLAGARETQYF. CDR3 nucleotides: TGCGCCAGCAGCCCACTAGCGGGAGCCCGGGAGACCCAGTACTTC.